The clone carrying this T cell receptor (beta chain) was observed many times. This sample was taken from a study of T cell repertoires in cytomegalovirus infection. TCRdb processed the reads anew with MiXCR; each CDR3 protein has one entry. Altogether more than 400,000 distinct CDR3 sequences are present, about 25% being singletons, with the ten largest covering around 14%. The J segment lost 6 bases and the V segment lost 0 bases, leaving 4 bases of the junction unmatched. CDR1 is SGHVS, CDR2 FQNEAQ, per germline. The CDR3 has 15 residues. The specimen was PBMCs. The TCR was taken from a human donor in good health (CMV status not recorded). Some clones in this sample may be carry-over from other donors' samples. The chain couples TRBV7-8 to TRBJ1-5, with 8 nucleotides matching TRBD1. The CDR3 DNA is TGTGCCAGCAGCTTAGCGCGGACAGGGCGTCAGCCCCAGCATTTT. Protein product: CASSLARTGRQPQHF.